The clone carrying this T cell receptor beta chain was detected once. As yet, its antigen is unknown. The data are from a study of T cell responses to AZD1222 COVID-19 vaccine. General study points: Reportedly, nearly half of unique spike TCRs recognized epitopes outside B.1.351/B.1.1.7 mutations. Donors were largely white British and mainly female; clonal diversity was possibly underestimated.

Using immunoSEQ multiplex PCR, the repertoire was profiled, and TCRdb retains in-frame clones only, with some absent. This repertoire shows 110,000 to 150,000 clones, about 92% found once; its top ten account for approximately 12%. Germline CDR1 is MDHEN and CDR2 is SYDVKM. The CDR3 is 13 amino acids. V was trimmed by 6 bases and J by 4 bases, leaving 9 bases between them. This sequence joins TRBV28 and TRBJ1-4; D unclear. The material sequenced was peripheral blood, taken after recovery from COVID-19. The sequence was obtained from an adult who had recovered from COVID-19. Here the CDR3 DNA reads TGTGCCAGCAGAGCGTGGGATAATGAAAAACTGTTTTTT. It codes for CASRAWDNEKLFF.